The present T cell receptor beta chain was sequenced within a study of patients and donors after allogeneic stem cell transplantation. Trimming cost V 0 bases and J 4 bases; bases outside gene matches: 5. This CDR3 has 16 amino acids. The germline CDR1 and CDR2 sequences are ENHRY and SYGVKD. This clonotype turned up a few times. TCRdb processed the RT-PCR reads anew with MiXCR; each CDR3 protein has one entry. The table includes hundreds of thousands of distinct CDR3 sequences, around 15% detected once. The sequencing sample was made of blood, either unsorted or a sorted T cell fraction (not recorded which). This sequence joins TRBV10-3 and TRBJ2-3, with TRBD2 matching 9 bases. The TCR comes from a human donor who was either an allogeneic HSCT recipient or a stem cell or donor lymphocyte infusion donor (not recorded which). It is not recorded whose cells these are; they may come from a transplant donor. The CDR3 DNA follows: TGTGCCATCAGTGAGTCAAAGCGGGGGGTTTCAGATACGCAGTATTTT. Amino acids: CAISESKRGVSDTQYF.